The TCR beta chain under discussion was sequenced for a study of beta chain features in type 1 diabetes. Study summary: In all, around 100 million sorted cells from all samples were analyzed. General observations from the study: In every one of the four CD4+ subsets, TCRB CDR3s were moderately but significantly shorter in Type 1 diabetes patients.

Expressed TCRB transcripts got sequenced, as all isolated RNA was reverse transcribed. The method was immunoSEQ multiplex PCR; TCRdb's version includes in-frame clones alone and lacks a portion of them. Counted here are 300,000 to 350,000 clones, approximately 9.7% occurring once; the ten biggest clones make up over 0.95%. This clone appeared a few times. The antigen remains unidentified. CD45RO/CCR7/CD25/CD127/CD95/CD27 separated CD4+ naive, central memory, regulatory and stem cell-like memory cells by sorting. Germline V CDR1 and CDR2: DFQATT, SNEGSKA (reference sequence). Between the trimmed V and J ends, which lost 5 bases and 6 bases, there was a span of 9 bases. The CDR3 sequence is 11 residues long.

Sequencing was performed on central memory CD4+ T cells from blood. The chain joins TRBV20-1 to TRBJ2-3; no clear D. The clonotype comes from a man younger than 45 with type 1 diabetes. The CDR3 reads CSAALGDTQYF. Written as DNA, the CDR3 is TGCAGTGCTGCCCTCGGGGATACGCAGTATTTT.